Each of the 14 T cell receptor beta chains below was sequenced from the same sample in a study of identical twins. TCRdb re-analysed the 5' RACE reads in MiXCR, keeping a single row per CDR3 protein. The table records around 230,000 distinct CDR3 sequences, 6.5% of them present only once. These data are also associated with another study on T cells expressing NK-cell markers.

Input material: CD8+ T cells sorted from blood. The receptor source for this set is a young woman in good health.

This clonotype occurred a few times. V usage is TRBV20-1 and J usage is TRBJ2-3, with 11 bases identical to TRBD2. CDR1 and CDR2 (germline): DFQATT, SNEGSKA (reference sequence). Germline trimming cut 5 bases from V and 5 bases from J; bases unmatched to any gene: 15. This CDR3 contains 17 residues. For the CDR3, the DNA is TGCAGTGCTTGTCAGACTAGCGGGGCCCTAGGGATAGATACGCAGTATTTT. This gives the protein CSACQTSGALGIDTQYF.

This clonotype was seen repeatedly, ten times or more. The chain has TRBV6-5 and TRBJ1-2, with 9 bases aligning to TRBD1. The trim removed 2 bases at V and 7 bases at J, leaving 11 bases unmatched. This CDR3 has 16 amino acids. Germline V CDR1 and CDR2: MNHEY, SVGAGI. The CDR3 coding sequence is TGTGCCAGCAGTTACGCCCGGGACAGGGCCAACCCTGGCTACACCTTC. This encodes CASSYARDRANPGYTF.

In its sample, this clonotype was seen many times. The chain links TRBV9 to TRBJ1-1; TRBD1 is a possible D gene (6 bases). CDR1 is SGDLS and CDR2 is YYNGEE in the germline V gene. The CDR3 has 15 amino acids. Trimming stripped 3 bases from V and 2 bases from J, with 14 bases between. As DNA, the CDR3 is TGTGCCAGCAGCGAACACAGGGCGGGAAACACTGAAGCTTTCTTT. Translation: CASSEHRAGNTEAFF.

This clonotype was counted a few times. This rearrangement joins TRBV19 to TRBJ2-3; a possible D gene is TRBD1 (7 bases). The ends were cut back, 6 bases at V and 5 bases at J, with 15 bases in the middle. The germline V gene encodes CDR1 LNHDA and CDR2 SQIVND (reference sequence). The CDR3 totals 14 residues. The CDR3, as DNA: TGTGCCAGTAGCCGACAGGGAGGTATAGATACGCAGTATTTT. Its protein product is CASSRQGGIDTQYF.

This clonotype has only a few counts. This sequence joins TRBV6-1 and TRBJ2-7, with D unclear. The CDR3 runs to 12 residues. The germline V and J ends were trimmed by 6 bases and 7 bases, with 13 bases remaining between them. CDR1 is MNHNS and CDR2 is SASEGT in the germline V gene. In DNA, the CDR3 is TGTGCCAGCAGCTCGGGTTTCTTGGAGCAGTACTTC. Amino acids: CASSSGFLEQYF.

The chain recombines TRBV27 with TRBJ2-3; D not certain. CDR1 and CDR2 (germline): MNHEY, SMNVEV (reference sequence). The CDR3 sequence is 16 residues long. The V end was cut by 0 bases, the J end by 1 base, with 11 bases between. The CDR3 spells CASSLSHRSGTDTQYF. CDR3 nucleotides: TGTGCCAGCAGTTTATCCCACAGATCTGGCACAGATACGCAGTATTTT.

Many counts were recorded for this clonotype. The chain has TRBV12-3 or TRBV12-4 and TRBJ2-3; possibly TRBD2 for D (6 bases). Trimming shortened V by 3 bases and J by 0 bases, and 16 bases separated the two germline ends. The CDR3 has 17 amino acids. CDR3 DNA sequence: TGTGCCAGCAGTTTTGGCGGGGTTGTTACTAGCACAGATACGCAGTATTTT. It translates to CASSFGGVVTSTDTQYF.

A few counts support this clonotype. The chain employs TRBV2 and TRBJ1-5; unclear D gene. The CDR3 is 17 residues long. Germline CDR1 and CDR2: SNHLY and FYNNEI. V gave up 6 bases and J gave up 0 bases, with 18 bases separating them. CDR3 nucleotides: TGTGCCAGCAGCACGGACTTCACCCCTGATAGCAATCAGCCCCAGCATTTT. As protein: CASSTDFTPDSNQPQHF.

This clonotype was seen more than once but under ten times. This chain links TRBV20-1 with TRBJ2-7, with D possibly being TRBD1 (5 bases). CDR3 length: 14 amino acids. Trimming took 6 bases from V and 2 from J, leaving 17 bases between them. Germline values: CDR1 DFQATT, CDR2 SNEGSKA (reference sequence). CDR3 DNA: TGCAGTGCCACATGGCTGGACACCCCCTACGAGCAGTACTTC. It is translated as CSATWLDTPYEQYF.

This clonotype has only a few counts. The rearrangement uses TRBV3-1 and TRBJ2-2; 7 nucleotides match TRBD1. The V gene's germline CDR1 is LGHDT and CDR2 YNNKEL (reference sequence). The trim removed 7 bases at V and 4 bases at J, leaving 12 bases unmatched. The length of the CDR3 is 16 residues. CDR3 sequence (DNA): TGTGCCAGCAAAAGGGGGCAGGGGAGAATCACCGGGGAGCTGTTTTTT. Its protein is CASKRGQGRITGELFF. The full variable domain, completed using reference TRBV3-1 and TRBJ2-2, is DTAVSQTPKYLVTQMGNDKSIKCEQNLGHDTMYWYKQDSKKFLKIMFSYNNKELIINETVPNRFSPKSPDKAHLNLHINSLELGDSAVYFCASKRGQGRITGELFFGEGSRLTVL.

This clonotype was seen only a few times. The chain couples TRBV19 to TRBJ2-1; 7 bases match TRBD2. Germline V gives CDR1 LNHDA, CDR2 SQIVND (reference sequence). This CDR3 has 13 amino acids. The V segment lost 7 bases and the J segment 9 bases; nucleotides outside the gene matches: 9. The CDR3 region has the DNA TGTGCCAGTACTAGCGGAGATCTGAGTGAGCAGTTCTTC. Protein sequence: CASTSGDLSEQFF.

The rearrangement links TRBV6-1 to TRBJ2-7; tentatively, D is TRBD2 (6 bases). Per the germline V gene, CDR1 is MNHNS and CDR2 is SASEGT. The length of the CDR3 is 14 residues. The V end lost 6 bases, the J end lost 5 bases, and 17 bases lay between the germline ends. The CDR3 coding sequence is TGTGCCAGCAGAGTTATGGAGGGGCCTAACGAGCAGTACTTC. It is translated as CASRVMEGPNEQYF.

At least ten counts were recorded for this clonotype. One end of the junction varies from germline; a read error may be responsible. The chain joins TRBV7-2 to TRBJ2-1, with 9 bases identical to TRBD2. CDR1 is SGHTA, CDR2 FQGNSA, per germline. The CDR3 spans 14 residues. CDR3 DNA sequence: TGTGCCAGCGGCTTGGGACTAGCTCTCGATGAGCAGTTCTTC. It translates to CASGLGLALDEQFF.

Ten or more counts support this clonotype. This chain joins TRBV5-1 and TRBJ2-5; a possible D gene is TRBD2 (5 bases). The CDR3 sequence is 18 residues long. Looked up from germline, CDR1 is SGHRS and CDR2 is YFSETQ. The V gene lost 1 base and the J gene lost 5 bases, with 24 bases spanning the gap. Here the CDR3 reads CASSLMERPTGVWETQYF. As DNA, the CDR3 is TGCGCCAGCAGCTTGATGGAACGACCCACCGGGGTTTGGGAGACCCAGTACTTC.